The 4 T cell receptor beta chains reported below all come from one sample, sequenced in a study of blood T cell repertoires in COVID-19. Sequencing was performed with immunoSEQ multiplex PCR; in TCRdb, only in-frame clones are kept and a portion is missing. This table has around 310,000 clones, around 90% appearing once. Material: peripheral blood. The receptors derive from a woman aged 40-49 years with COVID-19, enrolled during active disease.

The chain has TRBV24-1 and TRBJ2-3; 9 bases are shared with TRBD1. Germline trimming cut 0 bases from V and 0 bases from J; bases unmatched to any gene: 6. The CDR3 runs to 18 residues. CDR1 KGHDR and CDR2 SFDVKD come from the germline V gene. The CDR3 region has the DNA TGTGCCACCAGTGATTTGTCCTCGGGACAGGGAAGCACAGATACGCAGTATTTT. Its protein is CATSDLSSGQGSTDTQYF.

This CDR3 is CASSIVLGDSAVGYTF. The CDR3 region has the DNA TGTGCCAGTAGTATAGTTCTCGGGGACAGCGCGGTTGGCTACACCTTC. The chain employs TRBV19 and TRBJ1-2, with 7 bases identical to TRBD1. Germline trimming cut 1 base from V and 7 bases from J; bases unmatched to any gene: 12. The CDR3 has 16 amino acids. CDR1 LNHDA and CDR2 SQIVND come from the germline V gene (reference sequence).

The chain uses TRBV5-5 and TRBJ2-3; TRBD1 aligns across 9 bases. Germline assignment: CDR1 SGHKS and CDR2 YYEKEE (reference sequence). The CDR3 loop spans 19 amino acids. The V and J ends lost 4 bases and 4 bases, in that order; junction bases with no gene match: 19. This CDR3 reads CASSPTGGLRSNSADTQYF. For the CDR3, the DNA is TGTGCCAGCAGCCCGACAGGGGGGCTTAGGAGTAACAGCGCAGATACGCAGTATTTT.

A remark on this clone: The same CDR3 is also encoded by other DNA sequences in this sample. The J gene is TRBJ1-1, the V gene TRBV5-1, with a tentative D call TRBD1 (5 bases). The germline V gene has CDR1 SGHRS and CDR2 YFSETQ. V lost 4 bases, J lost 1 base, and 11 bases lay in between. CDR3 length equals 14 residues. CDR3 sequence reads: CASSPGTGNTEAFF. The CDR3 nucleotides are TGCGCCAGCAGCCCGGGGACTGGGAACACTGAAGCTTTCTTT.